These 29 T cell receptor beta chains came from one sample sequenced in a study of blood T cell repertoires in COVID-19 (dated by TCRdb to the early 2020s). Libraries were constructed by the immunoSEQ multiplex PCR assay. TCRdb's version of the immuneACCESS table is confined to in-frame rearrangements and falls short of the full clone set. An unresolved V gene accounts for under half of the shortfall where checked; the remainder is of unknown origin. The table for this sample lists 130,000 to 150,000 clones; around nine tenths of them were counted only once. The ten biggest clones cover roughly 4% of the sample. The source material was peripheral blood. The receptors here all came from a woman in her 40s with acute or convalescent COVID-19.

The J gene is TRBJ1-2, the V gene TRBV5-5, with a weak D call TRBD1 (6 bases). Germline CDR1 is SGHKS and CDR2 is YYEKEE (reference sequence). CDR3 length equals 14 residues. Deletions cut 3 bases from V and 5 bases from J, with 14 bases between. CDR3 region: CASSYRGGGYGYTF. CDR3 bases: TGTGCCAGCAGCTACCGGGGAGGGGGATATGGCTACACCTTC.

The chain links TRBV18 to TRBJ2-6; 9 nucleotides line up with TRBD1. This CDR3 has 16 amino acids. CDR1 and CDR2 (germline): KGHSH, LQKENI. V was pared by 2 bases and J by 1 base, with 0 bases of the junction left unmatched. CDR3 DNA sequence: TGTGCCAGCTCACCAGGGACAGGGTCTGGGGCCAACGTCCTGACTTTC. Its protein is CASSPGTGSGANVLTF. Using reference TRBV18 and TRBJ2-6 for the parts outside the CDR3, the full variable domain is NAGVMQNPRHLVRRRGQEARLRCSPMKGHSHVYWYRQLPEEGLKFMVYLQKENIIDESGMPKERFSAEFPKEGPSILRIQQVVRGDSAAYFCASSPGTGSGANVLTFGAGSRLTVL.

This chain uses TRBV4-3 with TRBJ1-6; D gene uncertain. Germline V lookup: CDR1 LGHNA, CDR2 YSLEER. The CDR3 sequence is 17 residues long. V lost 0 bases to trimming and J lost 3 bases, with 12 bases between them. CDR3: CASSQDGGDLYNSPLHF. The CDR3 nucleotides are TGCGCCAGCAGCCAAGACGGCGGGGATCTCTATAATTCACCCCTCCACTTT.

V is TRBV30 and J is TRBJ2-7; maybe TRBD2 (6 bases). Germline V gene sequence: CDR1 GTSNPN, CDR2 SVGIG (reference sequence). The CDR3 extends over 15 amino acids. V was trimmed by 0 bases and J by 3 bases, leaving 15 bases between them. The CDR3 loop reads CAWSVGSGVVYEQYF. The CDR3 bases are TGTGCCTGGAGTGTAGGTTCGGGGGTTGTCTACGAGCAGTACTTC.

J is TRBJ1-5 and V is TRBV7-9, with D unclear. V was trimmed by 3 bases and J by 6 bases, leaving 6 bases between them. In germline, CDR1 is SEHNR, CDR2 FQNEAQ (reference sequence). CDR3 length: 12 residues. The CDR3 loop is CASSFPTQPQHF. The CDR3 nucleotides are TGTGCCAGCAGCTTCCCTACTCAGCCCCAGCATTTT.

The chain is built from TRBV6-5 and TRBJ2-1, with D tentatively TRBD2 (6 bases). Germline V gene data show CDR1 as MNHEY and CDR2 as SVGAGI. Trimming cost V 7 bases and J 0 bases, with 13 bases left between them. This CDR3 is built from 15 residues. Here the CDR3 DNA reads TGTGCCAGCATTCGGGACGGGGGCTCCTACAATGAGCAGTTCTTC. Translating it yields CASIRDGGSYNEQFF.

This clone has only a few counts. The genes are TRBV5-5 and TRBJ1-2, with 7 bases lining up with TRBD1. V gave up 4 bases and J gave up 8 bases; unmatched junction bases: 14. The CDR3 has 15 amino acids. Per the germline V gene, CDR1 is SGHKS and CDR2 is YYEKEE (reference sequence). The CDR3 loop reads CASSQEQGRVGGYTF. The DNA of the CDR3 is TGTGCCAGCAGCCAAGAACAGGGGCGGGTTGGAGGCTACACCTTC. The full variable domain, with the rest looked up from reference TRBV5-5 and TRBJ1-2, is DAGVTQSPTHLIKTRGQQVTLRCSPISGHKSVSWYQQVLGQGPQFIFQYYEKEERGRGNFPDRFSARQFPNYSSELNVNALLLGDSALYLCASSQEQGRVGGYTFGSGTRLTVV.

This chain uses TRBV5-6 with TRBJ2-7, with 12 bases that match TRBD1. Germline V lookup: CDR1 SGHDT, CDR2 YYEEEE. V gave up 1 base and J gave up 2 bases; unmatched junction bases: 10. The CDR3 has 18 amino acids. The chain's CDR3 is CASSLYARGTGGAYEQYF. CDR3 sequence (DNA): TGTGCCAGCAGCTTGTATGCCCGCGGGACAGGGGGCGCCTACGAGCAGTACTTC. Together with reference TRBV5-6 and TRBJ2-7, the CDR3 gives the full variable domain: DAGVTQSPTHLIKTRGQQVTLRCSPKSGHDTVSWYQQALGQGPQFIFQYYEEEERQRGNFPDRFSGHQFPNYSSELNVNALLLGDSALYLCASSLYARGTGGAYEQYFGPGTRLTVT.

This clone was seen just once. The chain carries TRBV4-3 and TRBJ1-2, with a tentative D call TRBD1 (5 bases). This CDR3 region has 14 residues. Trimming took 0 bases from V and 3 from J, leaving 8 bases between them. From germline, CDR1 is LGHNA and CDR2 YSLEER. The CDR3 reads CASSQEGGHYGYTF. Here the CDR3 DNA reads TGCGCCAGCAGCCAAGAGGGGGGTCACTATGGCTACACCTTC.

The table lists this clone with a count of one. V is TRBV6-1 and J is TRBJ2-3; 8 bases fit TRBD2. V lost 2 bases and J lost 6; bases outside the gene matches: 4. The CDR3 has 14 amino acids. Germline assignment: CDR1 MNHNS and CDR2 SASEGT. CDR3 residues: CASSEQRGRDTQYF. CDR3 DNA: TGTGCCAGCAGTGAACAGCGGGGGAGGGATACGCAGTATTTT.

V usage is TRBV7-2 and J usage is TRBJ2-5; no reliable D call. Trimming stripped 2 bases from V and 1 base from J, with 5 bases between. Germline V gene data show CDR1 as SGHTA and CDR2 as FQGNSA. There are 13 residues in the CDR3. In nucleotides, the CDR3 is TGTGCCAGCAGCTTACGAGGCCAAGAGACCCAGTACTTC. This sequence encodes CASSLRGQETQYF.

The genes are TRBV3-1 (or the pseudogene TRBV3-2) and TRBJ2-3; the D gene is possibly TRBD2 (6 bases). CDR1 LGHDT and CDR2 YNNKEL come from the germline V gene (reference sequence). V lost 3 bases and J 5 bases, leaving 15 bases between the germline ends. This CDR3 has 15 amino acids. The CDR3 nucleotides read TGTGCCAGCAGCCATCACGGGGGAGGAATAGATACGCAGTATTTT. This encodes CASSHHGGGIDTQYF.

This sequence joins TRBV4-1 and TRBJ1-1; D is undetermined. Germline V gene sequence: CDR1 MGHRA, CDR2 YSYEKL. Trimming shortened V by 4 bases and J by 0 bases, and 15 bases separated the two germline ends. This CDR3 is built from 16 residues. The CDR3 DNA reads as TGCGCCAGCAGCCTTAACCTGGGCGACATGAACACTGAAGCTTTCTTT. It translates to CASSLNLGDMNTEAFF.

V is TRBV11-1 and J is TRBJ2-1, with D uncertain. This CDR3 is 11 amino acids long. Germline V lookup: CDR1 SGHAT, CDR2 FQDESV (reference sequence). V lost 4 bases and J lost 10, with 8 bases in between. For the CDR3, the DNA is TGTGCCAGCAGCTCCTACTCAGAGCAGTTCTTC. Encoded protein: CASSSYSEQFF. The full variable domain, in which reference TRBV11-1 and TRBJ2-1 provide the parts outside the CDR3, is EAEVAQSPRYKITEKSQAVAFWCDPISGHATLYWYRQILGQGPELLVQFQDESVVDDSQLPKDRFSAERLKGVDSTLKIQPAELGDSAMYLCASSSYSEQFFGPGTRLTVL.

CDR3 bases: TGTGCCAGCAGCGTCGAGGCGGGGGGCTACGAGCAGTACTTC. Amino acids: CASSVEAGGYEQYF. The rearrangement uses TRBV9 and TRBJ2-7; TRBD2 matches at 8 bases. The CDR3 has 14 amino acids. The V and J ends lost 2 bases and 3 bases, in that order; junction bases with no gene match: 4. Germline CDR1 SGDLS, CDR2 YYNGEE.

The chain is built from TRBV2 and TRBJ2-5; D is ambiguous. V was pared by 5 bases and J by 2 bases, with 3 bases between. The CDR3 sequence is 11 residues long. The V gene's germline CDR1 is SNHLY and CDR2 FYNNEI. The DNA for the CDR3 is TGTGCCAGCAGTCAGCAAGAGACCCAGTACTTC. Protein sequence: CASSQQETQYF.

The chain has TRBV7-9 and TRBJ2-7, with a possible D match to TRBD2 (5 bases). Germline V gene lookup returns CDR1 SEHNR and CDR2 FQNEAQ (reference sequence). V was trimmed by 4 bases and J by 0 bases, leaving 13 bases between them. The CDR3 consists of 15 residues. This chain's CDR3 is CASSSRVRSSYEQYF. The CDR3 nucleotides are TGTGCCAGCAGCTCGAGGGTCAGGAGCTCCTACGAGCAGTACTTC.

The V call is TRBV5-1, the J call TRBJ1-2, with 9 bases aligning to TRBD1. V was clipped by 0 bases and J by 13 bases; unmatched bases: 1. CDR3 size: 11 residues. Germline values: CDR1 SGHRS, CDR2 YFSETQ. In nucleotides, the CDR3 is TGCGCCAGCAGCTTGGGGACAGGGGTCACCTTC. This codes for CASSLGTGVTF.

This chain links TRBV30 with TRBJ1-4; 7 bases are a match to TRBD1. Germline V gives CDR1 GTSNPN, CDR2 SVGIG (reference sequence). Losses at the gene ends were 2 bases for V and 9 bases for J; bases not matched to a gene: 12. The CDR3 is 15 amino acids. Here the CDR3 reads CAWSRSPGQSQKLFF. CDR3 coding DNA: TGTGCCTGGAGTAGGTCTCCGGGACAGAGCCAAAAACTGTTTTTT.

The V gene is TRBV10-3, the J gene TRBJ2-1; D is possibly TRBD2 (5 bases). This CDR3 contains 13 residues. The V gene lost 0 bases and the J gene lost 6 bases, with 6 bases spanning the gap. Germline V gives CDR1 ENHRY, CDR2 SYGVKD. The CDR3 coding sequence is TGTGCCATCAGTGAGTCTCGGGGCAATGAGCAGTTCTTC. This translates into CAISESRGNEQFF.

The gene calls are TRBV6-2 or TRBV6-3 and TRBJ2-1, with 11 bases identical to TRBD2. J gave up 4 bases and V 3 bases, and 2 bases lay outside the gene matches. The CDR3 is 15 amino acids. Germline V CDR1 and CDR2: MNHEY, SVGEGT. In nucleotides, the CDR3 is TGTGCCAGCAGTTATCTAGCGGGGGGATACAATGAGCAGTTCTTC. Encoded protein: CASSYLAGGYNEQFF.

The rearrangement uses TRBV10-3 and TRBJ2-1, with TRBD1 identical over 9 bases. The CDR3 consists of 13 residues. CDR1 and CDR2 (germline): ENHRY, SYGVKD. V dropped 6 bases and J dropped 9; count of bases not matched to a gene: 6. CDR3 nucleotides: TGTGCCATCAGCGGGACAGGGCGCAGTGAGCAGTTCTTC. This translates into CAISGTGRSEQFF.

This clone has just a few counts. The CDR3 loop reads CASSHLTSGGSNTGELFF. CDR3 coding DNA: TGTGCCAGCAGCCACTTGACTAGCGGGGGATCGAACACCGGGGAGCTGTTTTTT. This sequence joins TRBV14 and TRBJ2-2; the match to TRBD2 covers 12 bases. V lost 3 bases and J lost 0; bases outside the gene matches: 5. From germline, CDR1 is SGHDN and CDR2 FVKESK. The CDR3 extends over 18 amino acids.

The V gene is TRBV14, the J gene TRBJ1-3; perhaps TRBD1 as D (5 bases). This CDR3 region has 15 residues. CDR1 and CDR2 from the germline V gene are SGHDN and FVKESK. Trimming shortened V by 1 base and J by 0 bases, and 7 bases separated the two germline ends. CDR3: CASSQGQFSGNTIYF. The CDR3 coding sequence is TGTGCCAGCAGCCAAGGACAGTTCTCTGGAAACACCATATATTTT.

This chain connects TRBV7-3 to TRBJ2-4; 14 bases agree with TRBD2. The junction had 1 base not matched to a gene; V was cut back by 4 bases and J by 8 bases. Per the germline V gene, CDR1 is SGHTA and CDR2 is FQGTGA. This CDR3 region has 14 residues. The CDR3 coding sequence is TGTGCCAGCAGCTCGGGACTAGCGGGAGACATTCAGTACTTC. Residues: CASSSGLAGDIQYF.

The chain links TRBV3-1 (or the pseudogene TRBV3-2) to TRBJ1-2; D is unresolved. The CDR3 has 15 amino acids. The V and J ends lost 5 bases and 1 base respectively, with 14 bases between them. The germline V gene has CDR1 LGHDT and CDR2 YNNKEL (reference sequence). In nucleotides, the CDR3 is TGTGCCAGCAGCATTACCAAAACCTATAACTATGGCTACACCTTC. Translating it yields CASSITKTYNYGYTF.

This chain links TRBV7-9 with TRBJ2-5; D unresolved. The length of the CDR3 is 12 residues. The V gene lost 3 bases and the J gene lost 5 bases, with 7 bases spanning the gap. Germline-derived CDR1 and CDR2 are SEHNR and FQNEAQ (reference sequence). CDR3 sequence: CASSFPGETQYF. The CDR3 bases are TGTGCCAGCAGCTTCCCCGGGGAGACCCAGTACTTC.

The V call is TRBV29-1, the J call TRBJ1-1; 7 bases map to TRBD1. CDR3 length equals 17 residues. Trimming removed 1 base from V and 1 base from J; junction bases left unmatched: 12. Per the germline V gene, CDR1 is SQVTM and CDR2 is ANQGSEA. CDR3 sequence: CSVEASLRTGANTEAFF. The CDR3 nucleotides are TGCAGCGTTGAAGCATCACTCCGGACAGGAGCGAACACTGAAGCTTTCTTT.

This clone was counted a few times. The chain carries TRBV20-1 and TRBJ1-1; maybe TRBD1 (5 bases). CDR1 is DFQATT and CDR2 is SNEGSKA in the germline V gene (reference sequence). This CDR3 region has 11 residues. The V end was cut by 6 bases, the J end by 2 bases, with 7 bases between. CDR3 coding DNA: TGCAGTGCCAGGGTAAACACTGAAGCTTTCTTT. This translates into CSARVNTEAFF.